This T cell receptor (beta chain) was recovered during a study of cytomegalovirus exposure and HLA in healthy donors. About the study: The same platform as the roughly 670 first-cohort repertoires was used for the roughly 130 validation repertoires, a later analysis reported.

TCRdb's table, derived via immunoSEQ multiplex PCR, lists solely in-frame clones and lacks some. In the table there are around 150,000 clones, roughly 84% of which are singletons. A remark on this clone: No antigen is known for it.

Study-wide findings and caveats: Subsequent analysis revealed that first-cohort TCR clusters tended to co-occur in the 120 or so validation repertoires. Confirmation was obtained in vitro that a few CMV-associated chains are specific for CMV antigens. The dataset shows that most TCR sequences were rare, while some public TCRs occurred in many donors.

The sample comprised PBMCs. The origin of this receptor is a young man in good health and CMV-seropositive.

In nucleotides, the CDR3 is TGTGCCAGCAGCCCAGAGACTTACACAGATACGCAGTATTTT. Translating it yields CASSPETYTDTQYF. This chain joins TRBV7-9 and TRBJ2-3; D call uncertain. Deletions cut 5 bases from V and 2 bases from J, with 11 bases between. This CDR3 is 14 amino acids long. Germline V gene sequence: CDR1 SEHNR, CDR2 FQNEAQ (reference sequence).